This TCR beta chain was profiled in a study of cytomegalovirus exposure and HLA in healthy donors (TCRdb year 2017). Regarding the complete study: According to an earlier analysis of 550 to 700 of the donors, some 180 million T cells yielded roughly 110 million unique TCR beta sequences and approximately 280 Gb of sequence data. An early release covering around 630 HLA-typed donors comprised approximately 300 gigabases of sequencing data and roughly 86 million unique TCR sequences. Of the approximately 400 genotyped donors, less than 85% were placed in the genetic ancestry cluster associated with self-reported Caucasian donors. The study was designed to test whether signatures of past pathogen exposure could be identified by cataloging public T cell receptors. The study used immunosequencing to profile the T cell repertoires of around 600 subjects and linked those repertoires to cytomegalovirus serostatus. Along with the approximately 650-subject first cohort, a separate validation cohort of some 130 different subjects was used. High-throughput TCR immunosequencing, statistical association of individual TCRs with disease status, and machine learning were combined to predict cytomegalovirus infection status. In a later analysis, previously published TCR beta repertoires from 670 or so donors were re-analyzed and high-resolution HLA genotyping was added so that TCR occurrence patterns could be studied. In the later analysis, no new phenotypic data were used to find candidate immune exposures; instead, reliance was placed on TCR beta sequences and their occurrence across donors. An earlier analysis of approximately 640 of the donors applied high-throughput TCR beta sequencing to assess whether each TCR beta V gene segment acted as functional or pseudogenic. Donor age, sex, ethnicity and CMV serostatus were compiled alongside the repertoire data. Genome-wide SNP genotypes for about 65% of the roughly 670 donors were used in a later genetic analysis, which treated that subset as a discovery cohort. All discovery cohort repertoires had been generated on a single sequencing platform. Both class I and class II loci were covered by HLA typing, at four-digit resolution. Typing coverage differed by locus: A, B, C, DRB1 and DQB1 were typed in about 620-640 donors, DQA1 in 500 to 550, DPA1 in over 600, and DPB1 in roughly 470. A few DR-DQ haplotypes were treated as single units for association and clustering because of strong linkage in the cohort. On average, around 230,000 unique TCR beta nucleotide sequences were sequenced per donor among 398 genotyped donors of the cohort, with about 17% of those sequences being non-productive. The study at large found these results: CMV serostatus was the only immune exposure information available for the cohort. A later analysis found that HLA-associated TCR beta chains were more clonally expanded and had lower generation probabilities than equally common non-associated chains. In an earlier analysis of approximately 590 of the donors, most TCR beta V segments were observed in productive rearrangements about 87% or about 30% of the time, broadly matching IMGT annotations. Most TCR sequences were observed very rarely across donors, whereas some public TCRs were present in many individuals. Assigning TCR associations to individual alleles was difficult when HLA alleles, especially DR and DQ, strongly co-occurred. Linkage disequilibrium might explain the correlated functional status among segregating V segments, but an unknown experimental factor could not be ruled out. Some IMGT-functional V segments, including TRBV6-2 and TRBV6-3, could not be distinguished by the 87-base-pair reads and were therefore excluded. A further reported finding was that TCR beta sequences accurately predicted the HLA-A and HLA-B alleles for most subjects in the first cohort. In the study, 150 to 200 TCR beta chains were listed as associated with cytomegalovirus. In a later analysis, several top co-occurrence clusters were reported to appear linked to parvovirus B19, influenza, CMV and Epstein-Barr virus. The sequencing pipeline was judged likely to have produced a cluster of highly shared sequence variants as a technical artifact. A few of the identified cytomegalovirus-associated TCR beta chains were confirmed in vitro to be specific for cytomegalovirus antigens. V-gene and J-gene trimming of TCR beta chains was associated with a missense DCLRE1C variant in a later genetic analysis, and the association was replicated in an independent cohort. The classifier was reported to diagnose cytomegalovirus status with high specificity and sensitivity in both the original cohort and the validation cohort. In a later analysis, the rate of TCR association differed among HLA loci, with DRB1 alleles having the most associated TCRs and HLA-C alleles having the fewest. A later analysis associated about 17,000 TCR beta sequences with specific HLA alleles at a false discovery rate of 0.05. A later genetic analysis reported fewer N-insertions in productive TCRs among donors in an Asian-associated ancestry cluster than the roughly 640-donor mean. According to a later analysis, most CMV-associated TCR beta chains appeared to be HLA-restricted, and the HLA associations seemed to be driven largely by CMV exposure. This cohort had only TCR beta chains sequenced, and the lack of alpha or paired-chain data limited which features could be detected. Because counts were too low, approximately 15 rarely observed V segments, including chromosome 9 orphons, were excluded from the earlier analysis of about 500 of the donors. The authors suggested that the approach could potentially be generalized to other disease states and immunological phenotypes. Because some donors lacked HLA typing at each locus, the association tests relied only on the typed subset. Roughly uniform sequencing depth across donors was assumed in presence/absence analyses, although this assumption may not hold.

The count of this clone is one. This clone's antigen is unknown. No much larger clone is present one base from it, and per-base qualities are unavailable. V sheds 7 bases and J sheds 7 bases, leaving 14 bases between their ends. Based on the germline V gene, the CDR1 and CDR2 sequences are MDHEN and SYDVKM. The CDR3 runs 13 amino acids, cysteine and phenylalanine included. Only CDR3 DNA is held: 39 bases, read in frame from base 1. In total, 666 healthy bone marrow donors made up the cohort. Cohort members were all nominally healthy when sampled, although unrecorded immune exposures were likely present. The donor was CMV seropositive and belonged to the group of 250 to 300 seropositive cohort members. Every donor gave a peripheral blood sample, and the peripheral blood mononuclear cells from that sample were used for TCR beta sequencing. The Qiagen DNeasy Blood Extraction Kit was used to extract genomic DNA from the blood cell samples.

Preparation of the library involved the immunoSEQ multiplex PCR assay. A mixture of 60 forward primers for TCR Vbeta segments and 13 reverse primers for TCR Jbeta segments was used in the multiplex PCR. A multiplex PCR assay on genomic DNA amplified the CDR3 region of rearranged TCR beta genes. On the Illumina HiSeq System, the amplified TCR beta libraries were sequenced as 87-base-pair reads. As for the authors' bioinformatics: In a later analysis, tens of millions of unique TCR beta chains were counted across the roughly 700 repertoires, and roughly 11 million of these chains were shared by at least two donors. Raw reads were error-corrected and collapsed into unique sequences by a nearest-neighbor algorithm in which closely related sequences were merged to remove PCR and sequencing errors. V, D and J gene segments were assigned by aligning CDR3 sequences to IMGT reference sequences. Each retained sequence needed at least a six-nucleotide match to both a V gene segment and a J gene segment. Rearrangements were classified as productive when the CDR3 lacked stop codons and remained in frame with V and J, and all other rearrangements were classified as non-productive. Following IMGT convention, CDR3 was defined as the stretch from the second conserved V-encoded cysteine to the conserved J-encoded phenylalanine. The earlier analysis of about 590 of the donors excluded sequences that lacked an unambiguous match to a single V gene segment. An earlier analysis of approximately 590 of the donors classified V segments as functional when productive rearrangements were above 56.7% and as segregating when the standard deviation between donors was above 5%. A statistical classification framework was developed to diagnose cytomegalovirus status using the catalog of TCR beta chain sequences. A later analysis assigned V and J genes by comparing TCR nucleotide sequences with IMGT/GENE-DB human TR gene sequences. The TCRdist pipeline was used in a later analysis to assign CDR3 sequences and most-parsimonious VDJ recombination scenarios. A later analysis defined each TCR beta chain by its CDR3 amino acid sequence plus V-gene family, and excluded reads lacking a unique V-gene family. In a later analysis, several hundred highly shared, low-generation-probability nucleotide sequences were removed to address suspected cross-contamination and a sequencing artifact. For each public chain, a later analysis derived a clonal expansion index from normalized ranks of inferred template counts within each repertoire. A later analysis computed generation probabilities with a VDJ recombination model fitted to out-of-frame rearrangements, and checked the results against IGoR. A later analysis scored TCR-TCR, TCR-HLA and TCR-CMV co-occurrence with hypergeometric tests, applying a repertoire-size bias correction to TCR pairs. A later analysis estimated false discovery rates by permuting HLA or CMV assignments 20 times. In a later analysis, co-occurring TCRs were grouped using DBSCAN, with TCRdist sequence similarity added in when clustering inside HLA-allele-positive subsets. Repertoires with fewer than 30,000 or more than 120,000 public chains were left out of co-occurrence clustering, as were a handful of repertoires with anomalous nucleotide sharing. The table comes from immuneACCESS by way of TCRdb, which keeps in-frame sequences with V and J called. Part of the clones is missing from these tables; in studies checked, under half for an unresolved V gene and the rest for unknown reasons. Clonal size and the V and J genes are those of that table, whereas D and trimming came from the DNA. This sample gives around 150,000 clones in total; about 81% of them show up just once. The ten top clones hold 0.96% of the sample.

This receptor was identified in a girl aged 2-10 years in good health and CMV-seropositive. The chain is assembled from TRBV28 and TRBJ2-1; no D gene can be assigned with confidence. Sequencing used PBMCs. The DNA sequence is as follows: TGTGCCAGCACCCCCAGGTTGGCGAATGAGCAGTTCTTC. It encodes CASTPRLANEQFF.